One sample yielded the 5 T cell receptor beta chains listed below, sequenced in a study of PD-L1 blockade in urothelial cancer listed by TCRdb under 2017. In the paper's terms, the time point label means: pretreatment peripheral blood. The library was built by means of the immunoSEQ multiplex PCR assay. Here the immuneACCESS table is served through TCRdb, limited to in-frame sequences with V and J called. Missing clones are a known gap in these copies; in checked studies unresolved V genes cover under half, and the rest lacks a known reason. The sample has approximately 32,000 clones on record, roughly four fifths of them singletons. The biggest ten clones account for about 7% of the sample. The sequencing used PBMCs, collected around atezolizumab (anti-PD-L1) treatment. Receptors were obtained from a man in his sixties with urothelial cancer.

The gene calls are TRBV28 and TRBJ1-5; the D is unclear. With 6 bases removed from V and 1 base from J, the gap between germline ends came to 7 bases. The CDR3 consists of 13 residues. From germline, CDR1 is MDHEN and CDR2 SYDVKM. CDR3 in amino acids: CASRLDSNQPQHF. In DNA, the CDR3 is TGTGCCAGCAGGCTAGACAGCAATCAGCCCCAGCATTTT.

In this sample, this clone turned up a few times. The chain links TRBV5-1 to TRBJ2-1; 9 bases line up with TRBD2. The CDR3 has 14 amino acids. Trimming removed 3 bases from V and 7 bases from J; junction bases left unmatched: 5. Germline-derived CDR1 and CDR2 are SGHRS and YFSETQ. This CDR3 is CASSYSGGENEQFF. The CDR3 DNA sequence: TGCGCCAGCAGCTATAGCGGGGGAGAGAATGAGCAGTTCTTC.

This clone appeared a few times. The V gene is TRBV6-6, the J gene TRBJ2-7; tentative D call: TRBD2 (6 bases). Germline V gives CDR1 MNHNY, CDR2 SVGAGI (reference sequence). CDR3 length equals 14 residues. V was shortened by 5 bases and J by 7 bases, with 18 bases between the two germline ends. CDR3 sequence (DNA): TGTGCCAGCAGTCCCCCGGGACTCTTCCCAGAGCAGTACTTC. Encoded protein: CASSPPGLFPEQYF.

The gene calls are TRBV7-2 and TRBJ1-2, with TRBD1 identical over 9 bases. J gave up 2 bases and V 3 bases, and 1 base lay outside the gene matches. The CDR3 sequence is 14 residues long. The germline gives CDR1 SGHTA, CDR2 FQGNSA. CDR3 amino acids: CASSFGQGNYGYTF. For the CDR3, the DNA is TGTGCCAGCAGCTTTGGACAGGGGAACTATGGCTACACCTTC.

V gene TRBV11-2 combines with J gene TRBJ2-7; 9 nucleotides agree with TRBD1. J was trimmed by 7 bases and V by 4 bases; bases with no gene match: 5. CDR1 and CDR2 from the germline V gene are SGHAT and FQNNGV. CDR3 size: 13 residues. This CDR3 reads CASSSRDRVEQYF. CDR3 coding DNA: TGTGCCAGCAGCTCCCGGGACAGGGTGGAGCAGTACTTC.